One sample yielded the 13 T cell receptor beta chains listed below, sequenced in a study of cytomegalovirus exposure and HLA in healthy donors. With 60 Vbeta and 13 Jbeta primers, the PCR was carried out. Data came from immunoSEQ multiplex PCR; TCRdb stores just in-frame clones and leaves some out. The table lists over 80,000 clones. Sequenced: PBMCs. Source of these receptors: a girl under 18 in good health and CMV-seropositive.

For the CDR3, the DNA is TGTGCCAGCAGCCTCAGGGGGGACTACACTGAAGCTTTCTTT. Its translation: CASSLRGDYTEAFF. The chain links TRBV13 to TRBJ1-1; 7 bases are a match to TRBD1. The CDR3 consists of 14 residues. Germline-derived CDR1 and CDR2 are PRHDT and FYEKMQ (reference sequence). After removal of 5 bases from V and 3 bases from J, the junction contained 6 bases not matched to a gene. Filled out from reference TRBV13 and TRBJ1-1, the complete variable domain reads AAGVIQSPRHLIKEKRETATLKCYPIPRHDTVYWYQQGPGQDPQFLISFYEKMQSDKGSIPDRFSAQQFSDYHSELNMSSLELGDSALYFCASSLRGDYTEAFFGQGTRLTVV.

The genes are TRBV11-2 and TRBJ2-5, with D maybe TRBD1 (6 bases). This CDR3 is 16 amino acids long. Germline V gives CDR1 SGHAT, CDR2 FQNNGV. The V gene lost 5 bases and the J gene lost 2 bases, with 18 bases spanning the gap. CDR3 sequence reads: CASSPPTGGIQETQYF. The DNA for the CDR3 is TGTGCCAGCAGCCCCCCGACAGGTGGGATACAAGAGACCCAGTACTTC.

CDR3 residues: CASSPLAGSSYEQYV. For the CDR3, the DNA is TGTGCCAGCAGTCCTCTTGCGGGAAGTTCCTACGAGCAGTACGTC. The J gene is TRBJ2-7, the V gene TRBV28; D may be TRBD2 (6 bases). CDR3 length equals 15 residues. Trimming removed 5 bases from V and 1 base from J, with 15 bases in between. In germline, CDR1 is MDHEN, CDR2 SYDVKM.

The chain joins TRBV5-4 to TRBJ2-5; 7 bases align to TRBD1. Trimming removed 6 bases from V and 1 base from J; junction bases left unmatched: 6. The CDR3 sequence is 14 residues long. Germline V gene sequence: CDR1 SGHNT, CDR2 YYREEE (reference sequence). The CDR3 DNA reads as TGTGCCAGCACCACAGGGGCGGGCCAAGAGACCCAGTACTTC. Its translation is CASTTGAGQETQYF.

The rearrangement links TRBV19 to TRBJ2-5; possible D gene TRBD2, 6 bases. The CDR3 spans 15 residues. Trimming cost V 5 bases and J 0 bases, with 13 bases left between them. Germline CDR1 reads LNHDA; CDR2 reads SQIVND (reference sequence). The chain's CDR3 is CASSGGTGHQETQYF. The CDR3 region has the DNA TGTGCCAGTAGTGGGGGGACGGGACACCAAGAGACCCAGTACTTC.

CDR3 DNA sequence: TGTGCCAGCAGTGAAGGTCTAAACACCGGGGAGCTGTTTTTT. Its translation: CASSEGLNTGELFF. This chain joins TRBV6-1 and TRBJ2-2, with D uncertain. Trimming removed 1 base at V and 2 bases at J, with 5 bases between. The CDR3 sequence is 14 residues long. Germline V gene lookup returns CDR1 MNHNS and CDR2 SASEGT.

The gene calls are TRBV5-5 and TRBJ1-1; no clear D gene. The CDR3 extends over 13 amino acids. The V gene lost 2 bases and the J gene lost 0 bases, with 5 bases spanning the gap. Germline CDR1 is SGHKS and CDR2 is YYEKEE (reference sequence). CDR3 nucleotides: TGTGCCAGCAGCTTAGCGGTGAACACTGAAGCTTTCTTT. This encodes CASSLAVNTEAFF. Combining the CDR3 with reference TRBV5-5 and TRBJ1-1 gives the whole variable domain DAGVTQSPTHLIKTRGQQVTLRCSPISGHKSVSWYQQVLGQGPQFIFQYYEKEERGRGNFPDRFSARQFPNYSSELNVNALLLGDSALYLCASSLAVNTEAFFGQGTRLTVV.

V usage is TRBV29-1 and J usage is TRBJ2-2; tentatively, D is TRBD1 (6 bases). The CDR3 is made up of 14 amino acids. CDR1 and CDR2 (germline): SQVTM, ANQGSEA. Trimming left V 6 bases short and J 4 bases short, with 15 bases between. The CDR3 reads CSVSDRQGTGELFF. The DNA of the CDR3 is TGCAGCGTCTCCGACAGGCAGGGCACCGGGGAGCTGTTTTTT.

The CDR3, as DNA: TGTGCCAGTTGGGAGAATAGCTACGAGCAGTACTTC. Its protein product is CASWENSYEQYF. V gene TRBV6-1 combines with J gene TRBJ2-7; the D gene is possibly TRBD2 (5 bases). Germline V gene data show CDR1 as MNHNS and CDR2 as SASEGT. CDR3 length equals 12 residues. V lost 9 bases, J lost 3 bases, and 12 bases lay in between.

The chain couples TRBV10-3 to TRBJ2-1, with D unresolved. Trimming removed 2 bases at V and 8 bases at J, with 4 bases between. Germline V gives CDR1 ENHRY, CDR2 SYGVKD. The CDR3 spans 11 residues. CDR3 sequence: CAISEGYEQFF. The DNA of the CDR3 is TGTGCCATCAGTGAGGGCTATGAGCAGTTCTTC.

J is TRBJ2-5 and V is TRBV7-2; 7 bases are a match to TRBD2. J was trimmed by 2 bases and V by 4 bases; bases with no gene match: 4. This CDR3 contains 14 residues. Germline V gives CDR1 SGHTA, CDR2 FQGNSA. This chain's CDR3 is CASSSPGGQETQYF. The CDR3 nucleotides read TGTGCCAGCAGCTCACCCGGGGGGCAAGAGACCCAGTACTTC.

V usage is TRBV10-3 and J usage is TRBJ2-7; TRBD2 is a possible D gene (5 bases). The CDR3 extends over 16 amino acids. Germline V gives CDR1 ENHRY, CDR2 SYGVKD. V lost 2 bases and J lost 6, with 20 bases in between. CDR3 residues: CAISEGLGASVSEQYF. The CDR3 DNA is TGTGCCATCAGTGAGGGGTTGGGAGCGTCGGTGAGCGAGCAGTACTTC.

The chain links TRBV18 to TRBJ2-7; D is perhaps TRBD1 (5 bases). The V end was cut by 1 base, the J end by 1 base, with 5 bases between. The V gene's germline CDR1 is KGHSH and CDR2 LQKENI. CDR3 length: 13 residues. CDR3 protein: CASSPRQSYEQYF. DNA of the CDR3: TGTGCCAGCTCACCACGACAGTCCTACGAGCAGTACTTC.